This TCR beta chain stems from a study of T cell changes during pregnancy in multiple sclerosis. Profiled with immunoSEQ multiplex PCR; TCRdb holds only in-frame clones, not every one. This sample has about 30,000 clones, with 85% to 90% found just once. The CDR3 extends over 14 amino acids. Germline assignment: CDR1 SQVTM and CDR2 ANQGSEA. V lost 8 bases to trimming and J lost 4 bases, with 18 bases between them. This receptor was obtained from a female donor in good health, enrolled as a control in a pregnancy study. The chain employs TRBV29-1 and TRBJ2-1; D might be TRBD2 (5 bases). The source material was CD4+ T cells from peripheral blood mononuclear cells, sampled in the third trimester of pregnancy. Here the CDR3 reads CSTRGPGQYNEQFF. The CDR3 DNA reads as TGCAGCACCCGGGGTCCTGGTCAATACAATGAGCAGTTCTTC.